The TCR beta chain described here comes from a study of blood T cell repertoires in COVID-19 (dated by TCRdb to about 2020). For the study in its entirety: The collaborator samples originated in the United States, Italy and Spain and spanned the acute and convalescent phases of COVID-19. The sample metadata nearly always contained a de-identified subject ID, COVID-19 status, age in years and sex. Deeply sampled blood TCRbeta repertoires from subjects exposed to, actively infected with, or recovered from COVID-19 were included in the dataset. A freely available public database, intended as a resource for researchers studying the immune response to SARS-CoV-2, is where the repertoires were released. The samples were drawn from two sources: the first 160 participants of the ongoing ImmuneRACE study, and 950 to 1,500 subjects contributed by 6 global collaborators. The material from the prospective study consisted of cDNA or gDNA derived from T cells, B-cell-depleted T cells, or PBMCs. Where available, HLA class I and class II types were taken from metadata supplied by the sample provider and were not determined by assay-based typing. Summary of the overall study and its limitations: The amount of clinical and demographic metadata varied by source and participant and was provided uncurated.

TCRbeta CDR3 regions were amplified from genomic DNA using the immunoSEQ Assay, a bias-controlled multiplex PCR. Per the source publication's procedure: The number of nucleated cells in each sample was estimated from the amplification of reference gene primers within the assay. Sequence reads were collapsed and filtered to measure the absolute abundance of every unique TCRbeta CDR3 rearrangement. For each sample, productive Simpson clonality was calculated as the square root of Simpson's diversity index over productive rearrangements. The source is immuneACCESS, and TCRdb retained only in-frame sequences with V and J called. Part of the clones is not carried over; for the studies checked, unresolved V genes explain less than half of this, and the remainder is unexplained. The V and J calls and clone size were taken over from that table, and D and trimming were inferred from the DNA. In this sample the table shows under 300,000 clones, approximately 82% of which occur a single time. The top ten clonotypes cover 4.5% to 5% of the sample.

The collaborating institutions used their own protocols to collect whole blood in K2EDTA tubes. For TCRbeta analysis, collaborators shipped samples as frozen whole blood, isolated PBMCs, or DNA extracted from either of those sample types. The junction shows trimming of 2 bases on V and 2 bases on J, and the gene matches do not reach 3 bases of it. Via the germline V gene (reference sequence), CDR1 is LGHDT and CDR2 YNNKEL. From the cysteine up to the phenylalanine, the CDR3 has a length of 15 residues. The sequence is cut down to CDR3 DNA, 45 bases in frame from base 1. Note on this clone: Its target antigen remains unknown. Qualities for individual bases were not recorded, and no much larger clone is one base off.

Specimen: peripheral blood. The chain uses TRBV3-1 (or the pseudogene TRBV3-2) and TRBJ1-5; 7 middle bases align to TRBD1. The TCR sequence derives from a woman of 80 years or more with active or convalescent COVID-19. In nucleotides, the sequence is TGTGCCAGCAGCCAATCCGACAGGGGCAATCAGCCCCAGCATTTT. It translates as CASSQSDRGNQPQHF.